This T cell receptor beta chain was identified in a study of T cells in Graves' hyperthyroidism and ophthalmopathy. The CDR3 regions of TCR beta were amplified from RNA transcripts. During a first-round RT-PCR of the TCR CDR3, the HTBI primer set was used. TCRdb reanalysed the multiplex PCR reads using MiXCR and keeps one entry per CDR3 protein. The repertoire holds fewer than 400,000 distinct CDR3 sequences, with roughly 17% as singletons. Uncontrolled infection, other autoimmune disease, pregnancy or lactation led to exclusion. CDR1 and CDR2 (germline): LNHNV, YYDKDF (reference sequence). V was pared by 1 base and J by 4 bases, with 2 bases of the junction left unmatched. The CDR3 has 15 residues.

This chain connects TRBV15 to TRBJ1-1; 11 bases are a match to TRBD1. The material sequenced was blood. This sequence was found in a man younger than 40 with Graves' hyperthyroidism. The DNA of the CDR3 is TGTGCCACCAGCAGAGTCGGGACAGGGGGCACTGAAGCTTTCTTT. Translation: CATSRVGTGGTEAFF.